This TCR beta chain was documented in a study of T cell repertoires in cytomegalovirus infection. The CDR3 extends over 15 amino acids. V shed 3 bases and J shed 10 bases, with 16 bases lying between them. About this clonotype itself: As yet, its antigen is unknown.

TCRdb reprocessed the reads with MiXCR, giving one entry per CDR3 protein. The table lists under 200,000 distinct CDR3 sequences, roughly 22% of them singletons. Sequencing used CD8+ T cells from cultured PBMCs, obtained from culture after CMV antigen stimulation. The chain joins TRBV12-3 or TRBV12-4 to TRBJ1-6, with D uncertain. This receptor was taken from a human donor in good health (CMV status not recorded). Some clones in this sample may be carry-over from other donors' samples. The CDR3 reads CASSFIGRSGSPLHF. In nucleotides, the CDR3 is TGTGCCAGCAGTTTTATTGGCAGGAGCGGCTCACCCCTCCACTTT.